The 32 T cell receptor beta chains listed next were all sequenced from one sample in a study of blood T cell repertoires in COVID-19. Sequenced by immunoSEQ multiplex PCR; TCRdb stores in-frame clones only, minus some. The data show 85,000 to 95,000 clones, about 78% seen once. The sample consisted of peripheral blood. Every receptor here comes from a woman aged 80 or over with acute or convalescent COVID-19.

The chain combines TRBV5-4 with TRBJ2-6, with D perhaps TRBD1 (5 bases). The germline V gene has CDR1 SGHNT and CDR2 YYREEE (reference sequence). The CDR3 sequence is 14 residues long. The V end lost 3 bases, the J end lost 2 bases, and 6 bases lay between the germline ends. CDR3 DNA sequence: TGTGCCAGCAGCTCAGGGCCTGGGGCCAACGTCCTGACTTTC. Its protein is CASSSGPGANVLTF.

The V and J genes are TRBV6-5 and TRBJ1-6; D might be TRBD1 (6 bases). V was shortened by 5 bases and J by 13 bases, with 15 bases between the two germline ends. The CDR3 sequence is 13 residues long. CDR1 MNHEY and CDR2 SVGAGI come from the germline V gene. In nucleotides, the CDR3 is TGTGCCAGCAGTATACAACAGGGTTCCCCCCTCCACTTT. This codes for CASSIQQGSPLHF.

The chain is built from TRBV20-1 and TRBJ1-6, with a weak D call TRBD1 (5 bases). Germline assignment: CDR1 DFQATT and CDR2 SNEGSKA (reference sequence). CDR3 length: 20 amino acids. Between the trimmed V and J ends, which lost 3 bases and 0 bases, there was a span of 24 bases. CDR3 amino acids: CSASRLRQLPTSSYNSPLHF. CDR3 sequence (DNA): TGCAGTGCTAGTCGGCTTCGACAGCTTCCTACCAGCTCCTATAATTCACCCCTCCACTTT.

The J gene is TRBJ2-1, the V gene TRBV18; 11 nucleotides line up with TRBD1. V lost 5 bases to trimming and J lost 6 bases; unmatched junction nucleotides: 12. CDR1 KGHSH and CDR2 LQKENI come from the germline V gene. This CDR3 comprises 17 residues. Here the CDR3 DNA reads TGTGCCAGCTCAAAGGGGACAGGGGGGATGACTTCCAATGAGCAGTTCTTC. This codes for CASSKGTGGMTSNEQFF.

The chain joins TRBV7-9 to TRBJ2-5, with TRBD2 identical over 10 bases. The CDR3 is 14 amino acids. With 7 bases clipped from V and 7 bases from J, the junction kept 9 bases outside the gene matches. Germline CDR1 is SEHNR and CDR2 is FQNEAQ (reference sequence). The CDR3 DNA reads as TGTGCCAGCACCCGAGCGGGGGGGGCTGCGACCCAGTACTTC. Amino acids: CASTRAGGAATQYF.

Here the CDR3 DNA reads TGTGCCAGCAGCTTGGATCTGGGGGCGCGAAGTCACGAGCAGTACTTC. This translates into CASSLDLGARSHEQYF. The chain has TRBV5-6 and TRBJ2-7; D perhaps matches TRBD1 (6 bases). CDR3 length equals 16 residues. Germline assignment: CDR1 SGHDT and CDR2 YYEEEE. Trimming pared 0 bases from V and 5 bases from J, leaving 18 bases between. Looking up the rest from reference TRBV5-6 and TRBJ2-7 gives the full variable domain: DAGVTQSPTHLIKTRGQQVTLRCSPKSGHDTVSWYQQALGQGPQFIFQYYEEEERQRGNFPDRFSGHQFPNYSSELNVNALLLGDSALYLCASSLDLGARSHEQYFGPGTRLTVT.

The genes are TRBV6-4 and TRBJ1-2; D is perhaps TRBD1 (6 bases). Germline V gene lookup returns CDR1 MRHNA and CDR2 SNTAGT. The CDR3 has 14 amino acids. Between the trimmed V and J ends, which lost 4 bases and 3 bases, there was a span of 12 bases. CDR3 sequence reads: CASSAGHRDYGYTF. Written as DNA, the CDR3 is TGTGCCAGCAGTGCGGGACATCGGGACTATGGCTACACCTTC.

This chain uses TRBV6-5 with TRBJ1-4; D is perhaps TRBD1 (5 bases). V lost 7 bases, J lost 5 bases, and 14 bases lay in between. CDR3 size: 14 residues. Germline loops: CDR1 MNHEY, CDR2 SVGAGI. The CDR3: CASTSGHLNEKLFF. CDR3 bases: TGTGCCAGCACTTCAGGGCATCTGAATGAAAAACTGTTTTTT.

The V gene is TRBV2, the J gene TRBJ1-4; 11 bases are a match to TRBD1. There are 19 residues in the CDR3. After removal of 2 bases from V and 0 bases from J, the junction contained 8 bases not matched to a gene. Per germline, CDR1 SNHLY and CDR2 FYNNEI. This CDR3 reads CASSETGTGGRATNEKLFF. The CDR3, as DNA: TGTGCCAGCAGTGAAACCGGGACAGGGGGTAGGGCAACTAATGAAAAACTGTTTTTT.

The chain joins TRBV19 to TRBJ1-2; maybe TRBD1 (6 bases). The V and J ends lost 3 bases and 4 bases respectively, with 12 bases between them. This CDR3 is 14 amino acids long. CDR1 and CDR2 from the germline V gene are LNHDA and SQIVND (reference sequence). CDR3 residues: CASSIPGQSYGYTF. The CDR3 coding sequence is TGTGCCAGTAGTATCCCGGGACAAAGCTATGGCTACACCTTC.

Worth noting for this clone: One end of the junction is discordant with germline, which a read error may explain. The genes are TRBV7-8 and TRBJ2-7; weak D call: TRBD2 (5 bases). The CDR3 runs 11 residues. Germline CDR1 is SGHVS and CDR2 is FQNEAQ. The chain's CDR3 is CASSLSRERHF. DNA for the CDR3: TGTGCCAGCAGCTTATCTCGGGAACGGCACTTC.

A few counts support this clone. The chain carries TRBV10-3 and TRBJ2-1; TRBD1 matches at 7 bases. The germline V gene has CDR1 ENHRY and CDR2 SYGVKD. CDR3 length: 13 amino acids. Unmatched junction bases numbered 6, after V lost 7 bases and J lost 6 bases. The DNA for the CDR3 is TGTGCCATCAACATCCGACAGGGCAATGAGCAGTTCTTC. Protein product: CAINIRQGNEQFF.

This clone has only one observation. The germline gene is not matched at one end of the junction; a read error may be the cause. The chain carries TRBV12-5 and TRBJ2-7, with TRBD1 as a possible D gene (6 bases). The CDR3 contains 13 residues. The germline V gene encodes CDR1 LGHNT and CDR2 FRNRAP. CDR3 amino acids: CASGSGTSSEQYF. The CDR3 region has the DNA TGTGCTAGTGGTTCTGGGACATCCTCCGAGCAGTACTTC.

The J gene is TRBJ2-3, the V gene TRBV24-1, with 7 bases aligning to TRBD1. Germline CDR1 reads KGHDR; CDR2 reads SFDVKD. The V gene end was trimmed by 5 bases and the J gene end by 1 base; junction bases not matched to a gene: 2. The CDR3 contains 14 residues. CDR3 bases: TGTGCCACCAGTGTGCAGGGGGGCACAGATACGCAGTATTTT. Translating it yields CATSVQGGTDTQYF.

This rearrangement joins TRBV18 to TRBJ1-1, with D possibly matching TRBD1 (5 bases). Germline V CDR1 and CDR2: KGHSH, LQKENI. The CDR3 is 14 amino acids. Trimming took off 1 base at V and 5 bases at J, with 11 bases between the two ends. DNA of the CDR3: TGTGCCAGCTCACCACAGGGGCCGCCTACTGAAGCTTTCTTT. As protein: CASSPQGPPTEAFF.

This clone was found once. The rearrangement links TRBV19 to TRBJ2-6; D is perhaps TRBD2 (5 bases). CDR1 is LNHDA and CDR2 is SQIVND in the germline V gene (reference sequence). The CDR3 covers 17 residues. Trimming stripped 7 bases from V and 1 base from J, with 17 bases between. The CDR3 nucleotides read TGTGCCAGTACCACCCCTCTCGGAGGTTCTGGGGCCAACGTCCTGACTTTC. Amino acid sequence: CASTTPLGGSGANVLTF.

The rearrangement joins TRBV29-1 to TRBJ1-1; maybe TRBD1 (5 bases). CDR1 is SQVTM, CDR2 ANQGSEA, per germline. V shed 6 bases and J shed 0 bases, with 8 bases lying between them. The CDR3 runs 12 residues. CDR3 residues: CSVKGMNTEAFF. The CDR3 nucleotides read TGCAGCGTAAAGGGGATGAACACTGAAGCTTTCTTT.

This rearrangement joins TRBV2 to TRBJ1-2; the D gene is possibly TRBD1 (5 bases). The CDR3 sequence is 14 residues long. Germline lookup yields CDR1 SNHLY and CDR2 FYNNEI. The germline V and J ends were trimmed by 7 bases and 4 bases, with 16 bases remaining between them. CDR3 in DNA: TGTGCCAGCAACCGCGACAGAGAGATCTATGGCTACACCTTC. Encoded protein: CASNRDREIYGYTF. The variable domain in full, completed from reference TRBV2 and TRBJ1-2, reads EPEVTQTPSHQVTQMGQEVILRCVPISNHLYFYWYRQILGQKVEFLVSFYNNEISEKSEIFDDQFSVERPDGSNFTLKIRSTKLEDSAMYFCASNRDREIYGYTFGSGTRLTVV.

V gene TRBV2 combines with J gene TRBJ1-3; the match to TRBD1 covers 12 bases. The J segment lost 2 bases and the V segment lost 6 bases, leaving 2 bases of the junction unmatched. This CDR3 contains 15 residues. Germline assignment: CDR1 SNHLY and CDR2 FYNNEI. The CDR3 region is CASSRDRGPGNTIYF. The CDR3 nucleotides are TGTGCCAGCAGCCGGGACAGGGGGCCTGGAAACACCATATATTTT.

The chain employs TRBV18 and TRBJ1-1, with a possible D match to TRBD1 (6 bases). The ends were cut back, 2 bases at V and 1 base at J, with 11 bases in the middle. Per germline, CDR1 KGHSH and CDR2 LQKENI. The length of the CDR3 is 15 residues. This chain's CDR3 is CASSPGLGANTEAFF. The CDR3 region has the DNA TGTGCCAGCTCACCAGGTCTGGGGGCGAACACTGAAGCTTTCTTT.

V usage is TRBV9 and J usage is TRBJ2-3; the D is unclear. V was cut by 2 bases and J by 6 bases, with 4 bases left in between. The CDR3 is 11 residues long. CDR1 is SGDLS and CDR2 is YYNGEE in the germline V gene. As DNA, the CDR3 is TGTGCCAGCAGCGTTGCGGATACGCAGTATTTT. It encodes CASSVADTQYF.

This clone is a singleton in its sample. This chain connects TRBV5-1 to TRBJ2-2, with a tentative D call TRBD1 (6 bases). The CDR3 covers 16 residues. Germline V gene sequence: CDR1 SGHRS, CDR2 YFSETQ. Trimming stripped 3 bases from V and 1 base from J, with 13 bases between. CDR3 residues: CASSWPSGQNTGELFF. CDR3 DNA sequence: TGCGCCAGCAGCTGGCCCTCGGGACAGAACACCGGGGAGCTGTTTTTT.

Ten or more counts support this clone. This sequence joins TRBV7-6 and TRBJ1-1; 7 bases are a match to TRBD1. CDR3 length: 15 amino acids. V was pared by 5 bases and J by 4 bases, with 10 bases of the junction left unmatched. CDR1 SGHVS and CDR2 FNYEAQ come from the germline V gene. CDR3 nucleotide sequence: TGTGCCAGCAGCCCCCGGGACAGAAGGATCACTGAAGCTTTCTTT. Translated: CASSPRDRRITEAFF.

The chain combines TRBV5-1 with TRBJ2-5; 8 nucleotides align to TRBD2. CDR1 and CDR2 from the germline V gene are SGHRS and YFSETQ. The trim removed 5 bases at V and 4 bases at J, leaving 13 bases unmatched. CDR3 length: 16 amino acids. The DNA of the CDR3 is TGCGCCAGCAGATTAAACTCGCTAGCGGGCGGAGAGACCCAGTACTTC. This codes for CASRLNSLAGGETQYF.

The chain recombines TRBV30 with TRBJ1-1; no reliable D call. The V and J ends lost 4 bases and 8 bases respectively, with 23 bases between them. CDR3 size: 15 residues. CDR1 is GTSNPN and CDR2 is SVGIG in the germline V gene (reference sequence). DNA for the CDR3: TGTGCCTGGACGCCGGGATTTTTAAATGACGTCGAAGCTTTCTTT. Translating it yields CAWTPGFLNDVEAFF.

The chain is built from TRBV6-5 and TRBJ2-1, with 12 bases fitting TRBD2. In germline, CDR1 is MNHEY, CDR2 SVGAGI. The trim removed 8 bases at V and 3 bases at J, leaving 5 bases unmatched. This CDR3 has 15 amino acids. CDR3 amino acids: CASLLAGGRYNEQFF. The CDR3 nucleotides read TGTGCCAGCCTTCTAGCGGGGGGGCGCTACAATGAGCAGTTCTTC.

This clone has just a few counts. The sample has other DNA sequences that encode this CDR3 too. The V call is TRBV7-2, the J call TRBJ1-1, with D perhaps matching TRBD1 (5 bases). There are 13 residues in the CDR3. The V gene lost 2 bases and the J gene lost 4 bases, with 8 bases spanning the gap. Germline assignment: CDR1 SGHTA and CDR2 FQGNSA. As DNA, the CDR3 is TGTGCCAGCAGCTTACGGGGGGGCACTGAAGCTTTCTTT. This codes for CASSLRGGTEAFF.

The chain links TRBV7-2 to TRBJ1-2; D gene uncertain. The CDR3 has 14 amino acids. Germline V gene sequence: CDR1 SGHTA, CDR2 FQGNSA. Trimming took off 1 base at V and 1 base at J, with 7 bases between the two ends. The CDR3 DNA reads as TGTGCCAGCAGCTTAGACAGAGTTAACTATGGCTACACCTTC. Protein: CASSLDRVNYGYTF.

This chain connects TRBV5-1 to TRBJ1-6, with D maybe TRBD1 (5 bases). Trimming shortened V by 3 bases and J by 7 bases, and 14 bases separated the two germline ends. This CDR3 has 15 amino acids. Germline V gene lookup returns CDR1 SGHRS and CDR2 YFSETQ. CDR3 DNA sequence: TGCGCCAGCAGCTCGGACACGGACCGAAATTCACCCCTCCACTTT. Translation gives CASSSDTDRNSPLHF.

The chain employs TRBV7-2 and TRBJ1-2; D gene ambiguous. V was cut by 3 bases and J by 4 bases, with 9 bases left in between. The CDR3 totals 13 residues. Per germline, CDR1 SGHTA and CDR2 FQGNSA. CDR3 coding DNA: TGTGCCAGCAGCTTGCGGAGAGGCTATGGCTACACCTTC. Protein: CASSLRRGYGYTF. The full variable domain, rest sourced from reference TRBV7-2 and TRBJ1-2, is GAGVSQSPSNKVTEKGKDVELRCDPISGHTALYWYRQSLGQGLEFLIYFQGNSAPDKSGLPSDRFSAERTGGSVSTLTIQRTQQEDSAVYLCASSLRRGYGYTFGSGTRLTVV.

V is TRBV25-1 and J is TRBJ1-1; D is uncertain. The CDR3 runs 12 residues. Germline lookup yields CDR1 MGHDK and CDR2 SYGVNS. Deletions cut 2 bases from V and 8 bases from J, with 9 bases between. DNA of the CDR3: TGTGCCAGCAGTGAAACAACACAAGAAGCTTTCTTT. Its protein is CASSETTQEAFF.

In this sample, this clone turned up a few times. The V and J genes are TRBV6-2 or TRBV6-3 and TRBJ1-5; D is uncertain. V gave up 2 bases and J gave up 6 bases, with 5 bases separating them. The CDR3 extends over 12 amino acids. In germline, CDR1 is MNHEY, CDR2 SVGEGT. The CDR3 sequence is CASSYEPQPQHF. CDR3 nucleotide sequence: TGTGCCAGCAGTTACGAGCCTCAGCCCCAGCATTTT.